These T cell receptor beta chains were read from a single sample in a study of glioma-infiltrating T cells after dendritic cell vaccination. Sequenced by immunoSEQ multiplex PCR; TCRdb stores in-frame clones only, minus some. The sample lists roughly 47,000 clones, 65% to 90% occurring once. The sequenced sample was blood, obtained before dendritic cell vaccination. These receptors all come from a human donor with glioblastoma. CDR3s include the opening cysteine and the closing phenylalanine or tryptophan. A D gene is named only where the DNA matches it firmly. Size is omitted from some rows. Given values are once, few, many or a class for expanded clones.

V gene: TRBV5-4
clone size: -
D gene: -
J gene: TRBJ2-7
CDR3 DNA: TGTGCCAGCAGCTTGGGAGGGGGCGAGCAGTACTTC
CDR3 protein: CASSLGGGEQYF

V gene: TRBV6-1
clone size: -
D gene: -
J gene: TRBJ1-3
CDR3 DNA: TGTGCCAGCAGTGTTGGGCAGCTCTCTGGAAACACCATATATTTT
CDR3 protein: CASSVGQLSGNTIYF

V gene: TRBV7-2
clone size: -
D gene: TRBD1
J gene: TRBJ1-1
CDR3 DNA: TGTGCCAGCAGCGAGAGGACAGGGGGGGGTGAAGCTTTCTTT
CDR3 protein: CASSERTGGGEAFF

V gene: TRBV5-1
clone size: -
D gene: TRBD1
J gene: TRBJ2-2
CDR3 DNA: TGCGCCAGCAGCTCGCGACAGGGTCTAACCGGGGAGCTGTTTTTT
CDR3 protein: CASSSRQGLTGELFF

V gene: TRBV5-1
clone size: few
D gene: -
J gene: TRBJ1-6
CDR3 DNA: TGCGCCAGCCGCCCTCGCTCAGGGGATTCTAATTCACCCCTCCACTTT
CDR3 protein: CASRPRSGDSNSPLHF

V gene: TRBV5-5
clone size: -
D gene: -
J gene: TRBJ1-2
CDR3 DNA: TGTGCCAGCAGCCCCCTGGGGGGAGGCTATGGCTACACCTTC
CDR3 protein: CASSPLGGGYGYTF

V gene: TRBV11-2
clone size: -
D gene: TRBD2
J gene: TRBJ2-3
CDR3 DNA: TGTGCCACCAAGACCAAGGGCGGGACTAGCGGTATCACAGATACGCAGTATTTT
CDR3 protein: CATKTKGGTSGITDTQYF

V gene: TRBV4-3
clone size: -
D gene: TRBD1
J gene: TRBJ2-2
CDR3 DNA: TGCGCCAGCAGCCGGTGGACAGGGAAGACCGGGGAGCTGTTTTTT
CDR3 protein: CASSRWTGKTGELFF

V gene: TRBV11-2
clone size: -
D gene: TRBD1
J gene: TRBJ1-1
CDR3 DNA: TGTGCCAGCATCGGGACAGGCCTGAACACTGAAGCTTTCTTT
CDR3 protein: CASIGTGLNTEAFF

V gene: TRBV15
clone size: -
D gene: TRBD1
J gene: TRBJ2-1
CDR3 DNA: TGTGCCACCAGCAGAACCGGGACAGGGGTGAATGAGCAGTTCTTC
CDR3 protein: CATSRTGTGVNEQFF

V gene: TRBV5-1
clone size: -
D gene: TRBD2
J gene: TRBJ2-2
CDR3 DNA: TGCGCCAGCACCAGGACTAGCGGGGACACCGGGGAGCTGTTTTTT
CDR3 protein: CASTRTSGDTGELFF

V gene: TRBV4-2
clone size: -
D gene: -
J gene: TRBJ2-5
CDR3 DNA: TGTGCCAGCAGCCCCACCTCCGAGGGGGAAGAGACCCAGTACTTC
CDR3 protein: CASSPTSEGEETQYF

V gene: TRBV4-1
clone size: -
D gene: TRBD1
J gene: TRBJ2-7
CDR3 DNA: TGCGCCAGCAGCCAAGGACAGGGTGGGACCTACGAGCAGTACTTC
CDR3 protein: CASSQGQGGTYEQYF

V gene: TRBV6-1
clone size: -
D gene: TRBD1
J gene: TRBJ2-3
CDR3 DNA: TGTGCCAGCAGTTTGACAGGGGGCGCAACAGATACGCAGTATTTT
CDR3 protein: CASSLTGGATDTQYF

V gene: TRBV5-5
clone size: -
D gene: -
J gene: TRBJ1-2
CDR3 DNA: TGTGCCAGCAGCCCACTAAGCGGGGCGGGTAGCTATGGCTACACCTTC
CDR3 protein: CASSPLSGAGSYGYTF

V gene: TRBV5-1
clone size: -
D gene: -
J gene: TRBJ1-5
CDR3 DNA: TGCGCCAGCAGCGAACAGGGTACCAATCAGCCCCAGCATTTT
CDR3 protein: CASSEQGTNQPQHF

V gene: TRBV10-3
clone size: -
D gene: -
J gene: TRBJ2-5
CDR3 DNA: TGTGCCGTCAAAACTAAACTAGCTCGGGAGACCCAGTACTTC
CDR3 protein: CAVKTKLARETQYF

V gene: TRBV5-1
clone size: -
D gene: TRBD1
J gene: TRBJ1-1
CDR3 DNA: TGCGCCAGCAGCGGAGGGACAGGTGGGACTGAAGCTTTCTTT
CDR3 protein: CASSGGTGGTEAFF

V gene: TRBV19
clone size: -
D gene: -
J gene: TRBJ1-2
CDR3 DNA: TGTGCCAGTAGTATAACCGGGACACCTCGGGGCTACACCTTC
CDR3 protein: CASSITGTPRGYTF

V gene: TRBV6-1
clone size: -
D gene: -
J gene: TRBJ1-1
CDR3 DNA: TGTGCCAGCAGCGGGGGGGTGGCGGCGAACACTGAAGCTTTCTTT
CDR3 protein: CASSGGVAANTEAFF

V gene: TRBV27
clone size: -
D gene: TRBD1
J gene: TRBJ2-3
CDR3 DNA: TGTGCCAGCAGTTTATGGCAGGGGGTAGGGGGAGATACGCAGTATTTT
CDR3 protein: CASSLWQGVGGDTQYF